This TCR beta chain appears in the sequencing data of a study of cytomegalovirus exposure and HLA in healthy donors. Whole-study results and caveats: Analysis performed later found more than 15,000 TCR beta sequences associated with HLA alleles at 0.05 false discovery rate. What was likely a sequencing artifact was a cluster of highly shared sequence variants.

Amplification used 60 Vbeta primers and 13 Jbeta primers. Original methodology: There were tens of millions of unique TCR beta chains by a later count, and approximately 10 million of them were shared. Sequencing was performed with immunoSEQ multiplex PCR; in TCRdb, only in-frame clones are kept and a portion is missing. That table is the source of V, J and clone size, and D and trimming were worked out from the DNA. The table shows some 200,000 clones, with 80% occurring only once. Points on this clone: What it binds is unknown.

The germline gives CDR1 SGHNT, CDR2 YYREEE (reference sequence). The CDR3 covers 16 residues. Trimming left V 0 bases short and J 0 bases short, with 9 bases between. The sample was PBMCs. The sequence came from a boy younger than 18 in good health and CMV-seronegative. This chain uses TRBV5-4 with TRBJ2-2; D ambiguous. Written as DNA, the CDR3 is TGTGCCAGCAGCTTGGGGCATCCTTCGAACACCGGGGAGCTGTTTTTT. Amino acids: CASSLGHPSNTGELFF.